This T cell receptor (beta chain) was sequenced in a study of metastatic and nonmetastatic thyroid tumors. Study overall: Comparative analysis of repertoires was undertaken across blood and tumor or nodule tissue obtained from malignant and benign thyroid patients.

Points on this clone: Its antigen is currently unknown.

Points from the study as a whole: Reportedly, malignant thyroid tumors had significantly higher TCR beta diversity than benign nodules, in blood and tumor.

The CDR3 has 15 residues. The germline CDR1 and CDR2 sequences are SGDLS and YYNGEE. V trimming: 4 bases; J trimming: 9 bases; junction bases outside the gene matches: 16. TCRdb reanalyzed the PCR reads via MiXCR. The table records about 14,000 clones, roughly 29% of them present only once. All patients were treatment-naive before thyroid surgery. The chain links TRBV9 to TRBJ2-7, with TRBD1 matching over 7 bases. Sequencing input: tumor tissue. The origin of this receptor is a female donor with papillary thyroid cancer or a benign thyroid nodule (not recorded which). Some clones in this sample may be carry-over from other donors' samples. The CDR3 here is CASSFTGTEGLPQYF. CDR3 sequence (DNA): TGTGCCAGCAGCTTCACCGGGACAGAGGGGCTTCCGCAGTACTTC. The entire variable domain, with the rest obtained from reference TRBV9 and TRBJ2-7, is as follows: DSGVTQTPKHLITATGQRVTLRCSPRSGDLSVYWYQQSLDQGLQFLIQYYNGEERAKGNILERFSAQQFPDLHSELNLSSLELGDSALYFCASSFTGTEGLPQYFGPGTRLTVT.